This T cell receptor beta chain was profiled in a study of circulating and synovial CD4+ cells in juvenile arthritis. This CDR3 has 16 residues. The V segment lost 2 bases and the J segment 5 bases; nucleotides outside the gene matches: 8. CDR1 is SGHDT, CDR2 YYEEEE, per germline. Clones were read by immunoSEQ multiplex PCR, and TCRdb kept only the in-frame ones, dropping some. This table has approximately 16,000 clones, around 91% appearing once. The chain links TRBV5-6 to TRBJ2-7, with TRBD1 matching over 12 bases. Sequencing was performed on CD4+ T cells from blood. The TCR was taken from a human donor with juvenile idiopathic arthritis. This CDR3 is CASSFRGTGGFHEQYF. CDR3 nucleotide sequence: TGTGCCAGCAGCTTTAGGGGGACAGGGGGCTTTCACGAGCAGTACTTC.